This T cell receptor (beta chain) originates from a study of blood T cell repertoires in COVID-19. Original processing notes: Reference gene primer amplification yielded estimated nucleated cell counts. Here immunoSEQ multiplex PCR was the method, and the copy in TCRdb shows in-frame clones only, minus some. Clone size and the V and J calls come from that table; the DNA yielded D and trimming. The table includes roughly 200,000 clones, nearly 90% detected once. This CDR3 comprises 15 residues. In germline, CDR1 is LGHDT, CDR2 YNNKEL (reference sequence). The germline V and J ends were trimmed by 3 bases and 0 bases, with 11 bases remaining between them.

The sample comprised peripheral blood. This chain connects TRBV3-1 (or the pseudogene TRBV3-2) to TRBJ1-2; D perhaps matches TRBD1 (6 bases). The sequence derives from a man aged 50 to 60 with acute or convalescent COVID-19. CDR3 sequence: CASSQRTVTNYGYTF. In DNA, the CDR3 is TGTGCCAGCAGCCAGAGGACAGTAACTAACTATGGCTACACCTTC.